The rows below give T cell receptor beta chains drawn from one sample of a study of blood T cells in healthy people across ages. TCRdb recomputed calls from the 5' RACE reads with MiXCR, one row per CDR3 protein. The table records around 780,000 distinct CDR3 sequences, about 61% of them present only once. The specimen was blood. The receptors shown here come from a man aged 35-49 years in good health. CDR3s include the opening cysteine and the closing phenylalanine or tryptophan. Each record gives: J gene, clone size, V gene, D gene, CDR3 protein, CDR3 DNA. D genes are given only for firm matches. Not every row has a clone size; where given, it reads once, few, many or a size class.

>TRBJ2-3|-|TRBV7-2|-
CASSLEAGPETDTQYF
TGTGCCAGCAGCTTAGAGGCAGGGCCCGAGACAGATACGCAGTATTTT
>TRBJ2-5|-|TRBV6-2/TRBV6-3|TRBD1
CASSPGQVLGEQYF
TGTGCCAGCAGTCCCGGACAGGTTCTGGGGGAGCAGTACTTC
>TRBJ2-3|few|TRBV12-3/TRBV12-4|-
CASSLRLQGEGDTQYF
TGTGCCAGCAGTTTGAGGCTCCAGGGGGAGGGAGATACGCAGTATTTT
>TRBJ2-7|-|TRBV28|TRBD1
CASSFMDRDRYEQYF
TGTGCCAGCAGTTTCATGGACAGGGACCGGTACGAGCAGTACTTC
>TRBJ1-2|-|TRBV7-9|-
CASSRAPGQSSNYGYTF
TGTGCCAGCAGCCGAGCCCCGGGACAATCATCTAACTATGGCTACACCTTC
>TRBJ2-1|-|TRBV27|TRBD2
CASSTGTSGINEQFF
TGTGCCAGCAGTACCGGGACTAGCGGGATCAATGAGCAGTTCTTC
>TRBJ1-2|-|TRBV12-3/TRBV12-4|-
CASGYYGYTF
TGTGCCAGCGGGTACTATGGCTACACCTTC
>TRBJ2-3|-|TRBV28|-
CASTSGMDTQYF
TGTGCCAGCACCAGTGGGATGGATACGCAGTATTTT
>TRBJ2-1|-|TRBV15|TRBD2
CATSRRGPGTSGYNEQFF
TGTGCCACCAGCAGGAGGGGGCCCGGGACTAGCGGTTACAATGAGCAGTTCTTC
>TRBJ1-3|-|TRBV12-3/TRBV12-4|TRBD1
CASSPLTGGNTIYF
TGTGCCAGCAGTCCCTTGACAGGGGGAAACACCATATATTTT
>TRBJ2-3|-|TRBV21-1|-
CASRKTGSGTDTQYF
TGTGCCAGCCGTAAGACAGGGAGCGGCACAGATACGCAGTATTTT
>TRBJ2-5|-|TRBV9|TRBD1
CASSGTGTGQETQYF
TGTGCCAGCAGTGGCACCGGGACAGGGCAAGAGACCCAGTACTTC
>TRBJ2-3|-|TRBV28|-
CASSLWARNGDTQYF
TGTGCCAGCAGTTTATGGGCGAGGAACGGCGATACGCAGTATTTT
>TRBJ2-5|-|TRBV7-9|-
CASGPDVGQETQYF
TGTGCCAGCGGTCCGGACGTCGGCCAAGAGACCCAGTACTTC
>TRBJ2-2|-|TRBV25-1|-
CASRIGGLNTGELFF
TGTGCCAGCAGGATCGGGGGCCTGAACACCGGGGAGCTGTTTTTT
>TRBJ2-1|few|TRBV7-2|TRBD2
CASSLIRTSGRTYNEQFF
TGTGCCAGCAGCCTGATCCGGACTAGCGGGAGGACCTACAATGAGCAGTTCTTC
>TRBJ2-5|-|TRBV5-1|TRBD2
CASSFGLAGDSEQYF
TGCGCCAGCAGCTTCGGACTAGCAGGGGATAGTGAGCAGTACTTC
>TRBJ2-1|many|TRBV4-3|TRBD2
CASSQGVTSGRTREQFF
TGCGCCAGCAGCCAAGGGGTGACTAGCGGGAGAACTCGTGAGCAGTTCTTC
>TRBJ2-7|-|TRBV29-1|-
CSVAGISSYEQYF
TGCAGCGTTGCGGGGATCAGCTCCTACGAGCAGTACTTC
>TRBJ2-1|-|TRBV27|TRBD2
CASSLYGPGLADSYNEQFF
TGTGCCAGCAGTTTATACGGGCCCGGACTAGCGGATTCCTACAATGAGCAGTTCTTC
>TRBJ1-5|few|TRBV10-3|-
CAIGGGGSHQPQHF
TGTGCCATCGGGGGGGGAGGGTCTCATCAGCCCCAGCATTTT
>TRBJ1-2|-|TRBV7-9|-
CASSPSGVGYGYTF
TGTGCCAGCAGCCCCTCGGGGGTTGGCTATGGCTACACCTTC
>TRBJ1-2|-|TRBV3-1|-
CASSQETVANYGYTF
TGTGCCAGCAGCCAAGAGACAGTAGCTAACTATGGCTACACCTTC
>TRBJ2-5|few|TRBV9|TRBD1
CASSVAEDRARTQYF
TGTGCCAGCAGCGTAGCTGAGGACAGGGCCCGGACCCAGTACTTC
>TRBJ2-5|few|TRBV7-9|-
CASSSRTTTDKETQYF
TGTGCCAGCAGCTCCAGAACGACGACAGATAAAGAGACCCAGTACTTC
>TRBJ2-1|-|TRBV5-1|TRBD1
CASSLALGTVENEQFF
TGCGCCAGCAGCTTGGCCCTCGGGACAGTAGAAAATGAGCAGTTCTTC
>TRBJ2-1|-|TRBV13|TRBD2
CASSTVAGYNEQFF
TGTGCCAGCAGTACCGTAGCGGGCTACAATGAGCAGTTCTTC
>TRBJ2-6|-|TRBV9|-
CASSVFGGANVLTF
TGTGCCAGCAGCGTATTTGGTGGGGCCAACGTCCTGACTTTC
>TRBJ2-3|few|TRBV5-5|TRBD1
CASSLGSQGAADTQYF
TGTGCCAGCAGTTTGGGCTCACAGGGGGCCGCAGATACGCAGTATTTT
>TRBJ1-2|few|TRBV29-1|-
CSGQGGSYGYTF
TGCAGCGGGCAGGGTGGGAGCTATGGCTACACCTTC
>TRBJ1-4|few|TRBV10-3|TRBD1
CAISDRGQGGEKLFF
TGTGCCATCAGTGATCGGGGACAGGGAGGTGAAAAACTGTTTTTT
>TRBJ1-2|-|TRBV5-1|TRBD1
CASSPMIDREYGYTF
TGCGCCAGCAGCCCAATGATCGACAGGGAGTATGGCTACACCTTC
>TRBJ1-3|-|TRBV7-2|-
CASSPLRAGNTIYF
TGTGCCAGCAGCCCCTTAAGGGCGGGAAACACCATATATTTT
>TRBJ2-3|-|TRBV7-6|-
CASSLAKERDTQYF
TGTGCCAGCAGCTTAGCGAAGGAGAGGGATACGCAGTATTTT